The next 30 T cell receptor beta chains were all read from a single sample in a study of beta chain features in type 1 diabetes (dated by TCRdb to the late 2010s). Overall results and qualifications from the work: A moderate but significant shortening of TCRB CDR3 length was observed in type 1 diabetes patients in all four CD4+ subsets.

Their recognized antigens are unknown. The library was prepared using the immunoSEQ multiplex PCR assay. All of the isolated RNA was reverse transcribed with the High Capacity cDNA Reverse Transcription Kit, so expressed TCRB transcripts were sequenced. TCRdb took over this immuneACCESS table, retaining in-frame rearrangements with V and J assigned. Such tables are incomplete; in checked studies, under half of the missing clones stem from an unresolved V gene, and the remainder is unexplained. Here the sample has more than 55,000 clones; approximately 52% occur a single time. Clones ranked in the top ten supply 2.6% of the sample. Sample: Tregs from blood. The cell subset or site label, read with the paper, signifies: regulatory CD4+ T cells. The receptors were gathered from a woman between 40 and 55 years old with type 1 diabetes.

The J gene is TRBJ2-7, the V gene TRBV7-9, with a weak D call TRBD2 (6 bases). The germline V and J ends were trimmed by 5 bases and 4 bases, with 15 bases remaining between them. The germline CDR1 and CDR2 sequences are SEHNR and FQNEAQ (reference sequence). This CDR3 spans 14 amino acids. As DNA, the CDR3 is TGTGCCAGCAGCCCGGCGGGGCGAAGGTACGAGCAGTACTTC. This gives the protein CASSPAGRRYEQYF.

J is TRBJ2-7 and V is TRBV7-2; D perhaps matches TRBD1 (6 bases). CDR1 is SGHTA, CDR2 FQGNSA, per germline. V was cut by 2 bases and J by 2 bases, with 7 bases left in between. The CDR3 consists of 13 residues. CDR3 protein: CASSLTGPYEQYF. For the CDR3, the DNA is TGTGCCAGCAGCTTAACAGGGCCCTACGAGCAGTACTTC.

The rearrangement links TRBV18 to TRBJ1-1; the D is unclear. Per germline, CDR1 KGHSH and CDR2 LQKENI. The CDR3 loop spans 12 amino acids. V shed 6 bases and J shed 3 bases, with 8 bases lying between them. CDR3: CASSGMDTEAFF. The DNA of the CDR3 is TGTGCCAGCTCCGGGATGGACACTGAAGCTTTCTTT.

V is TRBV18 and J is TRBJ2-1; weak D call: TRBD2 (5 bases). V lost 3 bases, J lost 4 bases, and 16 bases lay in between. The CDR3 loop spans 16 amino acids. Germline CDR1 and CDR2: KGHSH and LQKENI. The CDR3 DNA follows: TGTGCCAGCTCACCTGGACGGGGTGGGGTTTACAATGAGCAGTTCTTC. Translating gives CASSPGRGGVYNEQFF.

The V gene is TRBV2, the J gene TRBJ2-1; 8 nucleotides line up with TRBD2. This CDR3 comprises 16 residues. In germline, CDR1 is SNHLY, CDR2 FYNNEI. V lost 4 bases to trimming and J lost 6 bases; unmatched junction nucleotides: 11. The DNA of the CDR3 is TGTGCCAGCAGTGGAACCTCACTAGCGGAGGTCAATGAGCAGTTCTTC. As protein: CASSGTSLAEVNEQFF. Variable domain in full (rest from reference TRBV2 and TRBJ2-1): EPEVTQTPSHQVTQMGQEVILRCVPISNHLYFYWYRQILGQKVEFLVSFYNNEISEKSEIFDDQFSVERPDGSNFTLKIRSTKLEDSAMYFCASSGTSLAEVNEQFFGPGTRLTVL.

CDR3 region: CASSPRLAGSTDTQYF. In DNA form, the CDR3 reads TGTGCCAGCAGCCCTCGACTAGCGGGAAGCACAGATACGCAGTATTTT. The chain carries TRBV7-3 and TRBJ2-3, with 11 bases fitting TRBD2. The V and J ends lost 5 bases and 0 bases, in that order; junction bases with no gene match: 4. In germline, CDR1 is SGHTA, CDR2 FQGTGA. This CDR3 is built from 16 residues.

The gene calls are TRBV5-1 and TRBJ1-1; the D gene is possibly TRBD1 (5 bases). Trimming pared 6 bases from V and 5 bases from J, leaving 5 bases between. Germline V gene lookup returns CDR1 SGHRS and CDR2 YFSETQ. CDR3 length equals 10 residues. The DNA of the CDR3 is TGCGCCAGCAAGGGGACTGAAGCTTTCTTT. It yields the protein CASKGTEAFF.

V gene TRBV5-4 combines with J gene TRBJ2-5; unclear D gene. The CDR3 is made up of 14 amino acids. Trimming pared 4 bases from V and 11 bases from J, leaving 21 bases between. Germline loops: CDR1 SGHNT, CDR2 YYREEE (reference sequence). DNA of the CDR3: TGTGCCAGCAGCCTAGGCCTTCGGGTTTTGGAGCAGTACTTC. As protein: CASSLGLRVLEQYF.

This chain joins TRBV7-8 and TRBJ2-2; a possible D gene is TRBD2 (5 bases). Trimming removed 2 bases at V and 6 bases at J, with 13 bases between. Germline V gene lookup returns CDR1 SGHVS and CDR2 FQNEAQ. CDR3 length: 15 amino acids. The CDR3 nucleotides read TGTGCCAGCAGCTTATCGGTCCGGGATGCCGGGGAGCTGTTTTTT. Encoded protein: CASSLSVRDAGELFF.

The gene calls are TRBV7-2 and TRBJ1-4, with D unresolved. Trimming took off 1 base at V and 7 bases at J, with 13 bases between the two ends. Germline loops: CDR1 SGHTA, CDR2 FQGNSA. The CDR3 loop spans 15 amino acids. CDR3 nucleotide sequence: TGTGCCAGCAGCTTAGTTAGTGACTGGAGTGAAAAACTGTTTTTT. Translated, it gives CASSLVSDWSEKLFF.

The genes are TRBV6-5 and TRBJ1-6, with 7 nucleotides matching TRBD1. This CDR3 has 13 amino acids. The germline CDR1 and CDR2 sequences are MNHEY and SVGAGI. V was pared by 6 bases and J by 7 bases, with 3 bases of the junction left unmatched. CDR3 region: CASRDRTNSPLHF. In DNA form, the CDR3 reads TGTGCCAGCAGGGACAGGACAAATTCACCCCTCCACTTT.

The CDR3 loop is CASSQDTDRGLEKLFF. CDR3 bases: TGCGCCAGCAGCCAAGACACCGACAGGGGGCTTGAAAAACTGTTTTTT. The chain employs TRBV4-3 and TRBJ1-4; 10 nucleotides line up with TRBD1. Germline trimming cut 0 bases from V and 7 bases from J; bases unmatched to any gene: 5. CDR3 length: 16 amino acids. Germline-derived CDR1 and CDR2 are LGHNA and YSLEER.

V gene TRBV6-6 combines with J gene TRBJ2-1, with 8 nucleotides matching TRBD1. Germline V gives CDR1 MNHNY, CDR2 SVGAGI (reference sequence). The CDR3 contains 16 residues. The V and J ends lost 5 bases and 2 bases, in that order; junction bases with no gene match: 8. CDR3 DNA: TGTGCCAGCAGTCCAAGGACAGGGACGGCCTACAATGAGCAGTTCTTC. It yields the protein CASSPRTGTAYNEQFF.

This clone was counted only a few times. CDR3 sequence reads: CASSLGRTGWNGYTF. The DNA for the CDR3 is TGTGCCAGCAGTTTAGGCAGGACAGGGTGGAATGGCTACACCTTC. The chain is built from TRBV28 and TRBJ1-2, with 8 bases identical to TRBD1. J gave up 6 bases and V 2 bases, and 8 bases lay outside the gene matches. The CDR3 contains 15 residues. In germline, CDR1 is MDHEN, CDR2 SYDVKM.

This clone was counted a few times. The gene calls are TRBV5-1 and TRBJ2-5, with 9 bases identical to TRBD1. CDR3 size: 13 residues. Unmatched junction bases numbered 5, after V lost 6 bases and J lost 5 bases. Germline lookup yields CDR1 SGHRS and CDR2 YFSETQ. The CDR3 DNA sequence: TGCGCCAGCACAAGGACAGGGGAGGAGACCCAGTACTTC. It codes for CASTRTGEETQYF.

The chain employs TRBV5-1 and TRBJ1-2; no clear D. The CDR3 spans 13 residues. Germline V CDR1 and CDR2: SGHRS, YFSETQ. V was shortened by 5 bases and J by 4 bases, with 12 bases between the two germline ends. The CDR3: CASSPLPGYGYTF. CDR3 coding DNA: TGCGCCAGCAGTCCACTTCCTGGCTATGGCTACACCTTC.

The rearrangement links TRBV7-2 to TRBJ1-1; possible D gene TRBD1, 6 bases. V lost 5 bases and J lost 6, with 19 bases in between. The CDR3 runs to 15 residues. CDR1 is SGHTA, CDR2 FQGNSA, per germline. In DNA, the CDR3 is TGTGCCAGCAGCCCCCTCGGGTCAGGGGCCGCTGAAGCTTTCTTT. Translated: CASSPLGSGAAEAFF.

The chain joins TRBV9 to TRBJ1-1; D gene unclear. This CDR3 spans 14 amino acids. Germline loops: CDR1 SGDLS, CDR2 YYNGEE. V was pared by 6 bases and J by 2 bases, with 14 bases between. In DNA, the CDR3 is TGTGCCAGCACCCCAGAGGGCAGTAACACTGAAGCTTTCTTT. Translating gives CASTPEGSNTEAFF.

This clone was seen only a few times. Here the CDR3 DNA reads TGTGCCAGCAGCTTCGGGGATAACTACGAGCAGTACTTC. This sequence encodes CASSFGDNYEQYF. V usage is TRBV5-5 and J usage is TRBJ2-7; tentatively, D is TRBD2 (5 bases). The CDR3 is made up of 13 amino acids. Germline CDR1 reads SGHKS; CDR2 reads YYEKEE (reference sequence). With 2 bases removed from V and 3 bases from J, the gap between germline ends came to 9 bases.

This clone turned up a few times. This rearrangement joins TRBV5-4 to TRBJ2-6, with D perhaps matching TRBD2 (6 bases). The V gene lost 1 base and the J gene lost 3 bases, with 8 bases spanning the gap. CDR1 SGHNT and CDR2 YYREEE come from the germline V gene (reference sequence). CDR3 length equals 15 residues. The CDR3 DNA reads TGTGCCAGCAGCTTGCCGGGGGTTGGGGCCAACGTCCTGACTTTC. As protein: CASSLPGVGANVLTF.

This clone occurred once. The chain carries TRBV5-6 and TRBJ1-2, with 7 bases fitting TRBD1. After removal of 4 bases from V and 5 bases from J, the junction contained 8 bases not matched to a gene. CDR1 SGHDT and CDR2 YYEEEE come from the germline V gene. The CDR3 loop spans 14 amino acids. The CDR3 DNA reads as TGTGCCAGCAGCCCACCGGGACAGTCGTATGGCTACACCTTC. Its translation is CASSPPGQSYGYTF. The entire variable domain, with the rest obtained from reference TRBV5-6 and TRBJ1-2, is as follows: DAGVTQSPTHLIKTRGQQVTLRCSPKSGHDTVSWYQQALGQGPQFIFQYYEEEERQRGNFPDRFSGHQFPNYSSELNVNALLLGDSALYLCASSPPGQSYGYTFGSGTRLTVV.

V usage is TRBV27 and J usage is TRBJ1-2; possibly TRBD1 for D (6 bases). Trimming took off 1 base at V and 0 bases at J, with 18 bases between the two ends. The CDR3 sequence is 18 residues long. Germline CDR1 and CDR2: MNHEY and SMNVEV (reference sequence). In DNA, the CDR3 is TGTGCCAGCAGTTTATATACGACAGGACCAGTCGCTAACTATGGCTACACCTTC. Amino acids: CASSLYTTGPVANYGYTF.

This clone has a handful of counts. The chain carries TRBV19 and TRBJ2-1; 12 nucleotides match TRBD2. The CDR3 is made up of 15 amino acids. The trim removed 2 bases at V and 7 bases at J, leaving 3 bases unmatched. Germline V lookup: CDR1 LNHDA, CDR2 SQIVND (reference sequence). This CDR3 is CASSIRTSGTNEQFF. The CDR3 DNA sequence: TGTGCCAGTAGTATAAGGACTAGCGGGACTAATGAGCAGTTCTTC.

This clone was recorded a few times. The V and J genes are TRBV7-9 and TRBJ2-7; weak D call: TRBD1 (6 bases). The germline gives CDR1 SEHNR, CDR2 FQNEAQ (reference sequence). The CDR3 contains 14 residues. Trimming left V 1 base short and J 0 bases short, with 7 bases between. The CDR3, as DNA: TGTGCCAGCAGCTTAGAGGGGGACTCCTACGAGCAGTACTTC. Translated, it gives CASSLEGDSYEQYF. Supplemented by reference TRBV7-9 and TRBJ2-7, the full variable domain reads DTGVSQNPRHKITKRGQNVTFRCDPISEHNRLYWYRQTLGQGPEFLTYFQNEAQLEKSRLLSDRFSAERPKGSFSTLEIQRTEQGDSAMYLCASSLEGDSYEQYFGPGTRLTVT.

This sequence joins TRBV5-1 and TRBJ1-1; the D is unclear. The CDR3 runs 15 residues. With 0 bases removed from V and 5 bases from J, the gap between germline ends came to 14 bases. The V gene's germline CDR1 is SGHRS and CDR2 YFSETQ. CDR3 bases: TGCGCCAGCAGCTTGGAAGGGCGGGGATGGACTGAAGCTTTCTTT. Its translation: CASSLEGRGWTEAFF.

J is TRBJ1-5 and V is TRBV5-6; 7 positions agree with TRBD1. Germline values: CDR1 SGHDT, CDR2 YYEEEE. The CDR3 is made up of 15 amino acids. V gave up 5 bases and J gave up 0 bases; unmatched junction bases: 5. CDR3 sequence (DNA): TGTGCCAGCAGTAGGGGACAGCGTAGCAATCAGCCCCAGCATTTT. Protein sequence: CASSRGQRSNQPQHF. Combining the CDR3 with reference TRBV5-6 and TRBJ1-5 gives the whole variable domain DAGVTQSPTHLIKTRGQQVTLRCSPKSGHDTVSWYQQALGQGPQFIFQYYEEEERQRGNFPDRFSGHQFPNYSSELNVNALLLGDSALYLCASSRGQRSNQPQHFGDGTRLSIL.

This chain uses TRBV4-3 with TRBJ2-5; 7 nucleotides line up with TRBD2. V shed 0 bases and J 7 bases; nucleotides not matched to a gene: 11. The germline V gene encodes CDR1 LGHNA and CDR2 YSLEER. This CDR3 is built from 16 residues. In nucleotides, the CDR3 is TGCGCCAGCAGCCAAGATCAGGCTAGCGGACGGGGGACCCAGTACTTC. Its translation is CASSQDQASGRGTQYF.

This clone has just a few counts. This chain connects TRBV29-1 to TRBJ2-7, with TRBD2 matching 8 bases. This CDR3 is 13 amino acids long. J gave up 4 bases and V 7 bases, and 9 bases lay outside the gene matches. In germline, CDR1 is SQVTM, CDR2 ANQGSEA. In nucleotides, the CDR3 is TGCAGCGGCAATAGCGGGACGGGATACGAGCAGTACTTC. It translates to CSGNSGTGYEQYF.

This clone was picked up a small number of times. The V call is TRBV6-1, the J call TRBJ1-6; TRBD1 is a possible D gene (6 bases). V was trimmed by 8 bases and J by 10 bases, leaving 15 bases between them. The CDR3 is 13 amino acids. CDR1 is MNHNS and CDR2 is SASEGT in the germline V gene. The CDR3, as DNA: TGTGCCAGCCAGACAGGTTCCGGATCACCCCTCCACTTT. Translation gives CASQTGSGSPLHF.

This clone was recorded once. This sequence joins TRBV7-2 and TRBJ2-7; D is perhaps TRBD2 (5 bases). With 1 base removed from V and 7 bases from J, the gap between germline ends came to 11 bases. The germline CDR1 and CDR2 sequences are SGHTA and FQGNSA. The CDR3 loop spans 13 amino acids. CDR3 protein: CASSLVLAGEQYF. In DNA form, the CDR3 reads TGTGCCAGCAGCTTAGTTCTAGCTGGGGAGCAGTACTTC. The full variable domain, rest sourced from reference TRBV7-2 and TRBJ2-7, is GAGVSQSPSNKVTEKGKDVELRCDPISGHTALYWYRQSLGQGLEFLIYFQGNSAPDKSGLPSDRFSAERTGGSVSTLTIQRTQQEDSAVYLCASSLVLAGEQYFGPGTRLTVT.